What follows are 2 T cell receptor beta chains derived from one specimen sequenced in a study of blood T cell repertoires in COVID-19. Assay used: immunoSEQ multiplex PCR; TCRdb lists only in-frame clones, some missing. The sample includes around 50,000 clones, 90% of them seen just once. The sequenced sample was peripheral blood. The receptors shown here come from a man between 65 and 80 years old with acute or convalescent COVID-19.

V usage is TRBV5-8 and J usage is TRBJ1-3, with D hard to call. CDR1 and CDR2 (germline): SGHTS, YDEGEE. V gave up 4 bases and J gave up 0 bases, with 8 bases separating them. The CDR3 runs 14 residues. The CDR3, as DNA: TGTGCCAGCAGCCTGGCTTACTCTGGAAACACCATATATTTT. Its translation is CASSLAYSGNTIYF.

The CDR3 spells CASSQSTRWGYTF. CDR3 nucleotide sequence: TGCGCCAGCAGTCAATCCACCCGGTGGGGCTACACCTTC. The rearrangement joins TRBV23-1 to TRBJ1-2, with D hard to call. TRBV23-1 is filed as an ORF, its function uncertain. The ends were cut back, 0 bases at V and 8 bases at J, with 10 bases in the middle. CDR3 length: 13 residues.